The 25 T cell receptor beta chains in this list originate from one sample, sequenced in a study of T cells in Graves' hyperthyroidism and ophthalmopathy. Using RNA transcripts as the source, TCR beta CDR3 regions were amplified. In the first-round RT-PCR of the TCR CDR3, the HTBI primer set was used. A single record per CDR3 protein comes from TCRdb applying MiXCR to the multiplex PCR reads. The repertoire holds around 500,000 distinct CDR3 sequences, with roughly 22% as singletons. Material for sequencing was blood. Source of these receptors: a woman aged 70-85 years with Graves' ophthalmopathy.

V and J are TRBV2 and TRBJ1-4; D not resolved. Germline V gene sequence: CDR1 SNHLY, CDR2 FYNNEI. This CDR3 comprises 14 residues. The ends were cut back, 6 bases at V and 3 bases at J, with 11 bases in the middle. DNA of the CDR3: TGTGCCAGCAGAATCGAGTCAGCTAATGAAAAACTGTTTTTT. Translating gives CASRIESANEKLFF.

This clonotype was seen repeatedly, ten times or more. CDR3 DNA: TGTGCCTGGACGGGGGGACCGAACACTGAAGCTTTCTTT. Translated, it gives CAWTGGPNTEAFF. V usage is TRBV30 and J usage is TRBJ1-1; D is perhaps TRBD1 (5 bases). Germline CDR1 and CDR2: GTSNPN and SVGIG (reference sequence). The CDR3 contains 13 residues. Deletions cut 4 bases from V and 1 base from J, with 10 bases between. Filled out from reference TRBV30 and TRBJ1-1, the complete variable domain reads SQTIHQWPATLVQPVGSPLSLECTVEGTSNPNLYWYRQAAGRGLQLLFYSVGIGQISSEVPQNLSASRPQDRQFILSSKKLLLSDSGFYLCAWTGGPNTEAFFGQGTRLTVV.

This clonotype came up a few times. The chain carries TRBV27 and TRBJ2-1; D remains ambiguous. Per the germline V gene, CDR1 is MNHEY and CDR2 is SMNVEV (reference sequence). The CDR3 consists of 12 residues. Trimming removed 5 bases from V and 5 bases from J, with 7 bases in between. The CDR3 nucleotides read TGTGCCAGCAGTGAATTTAACAATGAGCAGTTCTTC. This encodes CASSEFNNEQFF.

The chain carries TRBV25-1 and TRBJ1-6; 7 bases fit TRBD1. Losses at the gene ends were 0 bases for V and 9 bases for J; bases not matched to a gene: 5. The CDR3 totals 15 residues. The germline gives CDR1 MGHDK, CDR2 SYGVNS. CDR3 sequence reads: CASSEYVGGRSPLHF. The CDR3 DNA follows: TGTGCCAGCAGTGAATATGTAGGGGGCCGTTCACCCCTCCACTTT.

The chain uses TRBV19 and TRBJ2-2, with TRBD1 matching over 12 bases. CDR3 length equals 16 residues. Trimming at V came to 3 bases and at J to 6 bases, leaving 5 bases not matched to a gene. Germline V gene sequence: CDR1 LNHDA, CDR2 SQIVND (reference sequence). CDR3 residues: CASSISGTGGSGELFF. The CDR3 DNA reads TGTGCCAGTAGTATTTCCGGGACAGGGGGCTCCGGGGAGCTGTTTTTT.

This clonotype was observed at least ten times. V and J are TRBV20-1 and TRBJ2-3, with no clear D. The V end lost 0 bases, the J end lost 0 bases, and 13 bases lay between the germline ends. There are 16 residues in the CDR3. CDR1 and CDR2 (germline): DFQATT, SNEGSKA (reference sequence). The CDR3 DNA sequence: TGCAGTGCTAGAGATCTCACTGGCCTAAGCACAGATACGCAGTATTTT. Amino acid sequence: CSARDLTGLSTDTQYF.

This clonotype was observed a few times. The chain couples TRBV9 to TRBJ2-5; TRBD2 agrees at 13 bases. The CDR3 contains 15 residues. The germline gives CDR1 SGDLS, CDR2 YYNGEE. Trimming at V came to 4 bases and at J to 3 bases, leaving 3 bases not matched to a gene. CDR3 in DNA: TGTGCCAGCAGCCGAGGACTAGCGGGAGAAGAGACCCAGTACTTC. It translates to CASSRGLAGEETQYF.

The chain carries TRBV9 and TRBJ2-7; TRBD2 matches at 10 bases. Germline lookup yields CDR1 SGDLS and CDR2 YYNGEE. The junction had 8 bases not matched to a gene; V was cut back by 4 bases and J by 7 bases. The CDR3 length is 14 residues. The CDR3 DNA sequence: TGTGCCAGCAGCAAATCTAGCGGGAGCGGTGAGCAGTACTTC. Residues: CASSKSSGSGEQYF.

As for this clonotype: One end of the junction varies from germline; a read error may be responsible. This sequence joins TRBV2 and TRBJ2-1; 11 bases map to TRBD2. The germline CDR1 and CDR2 sequences are SNHLY and FYNNEI. This CDR3 region has 17 residues. CDR3 sequence: CAGSEWPSGRLGNEQFF. The CDR3 DNA is TGTGCCGGCAGTGAATGGCCTAGCGGGAGGTTAGGTAATGAGCAGTTCTTC. The full variable domain, completed using reference TRBV2 and TRBJ2-1, is EPEVTQTPSHQVTQMGQEVILRCVPISNHLYFYWYRQILGQKVEFLVSFYNNEISEKSEIFDDQFSVERPDGSNFTLKIRSTKLEDSAMYFCAGSEWPSGRLGNEQFFGPGTRLTVL.

This clonotype came up a few times. The V call is TRBV9, the J call TRBJ2-1; D is perhaps TRBD1 or TRBD2 (5 bases each). The ends were cut back, 3 bases at V and 2 bases at J, with 12 bases in the middle. Per the germline V gene, CDR1 is SGDLS and CDR2 is YYNGEE. The length of the CDR3 is 15 residues. The chain's CDR3 is CASSAHGTAYNEQFF. As DNA, the CDR3 is TGTGCCAGCAGCGCCCACGGGACGGCCTACAATGAGCAGTTCTTC.

The rearrangement joins TRBV28 to TRBJ1-1, with 7 nucleotides matching TRBD1. Germline V gene data show CDR1 as MDHEN and CDR2 as SYDVKM. V was pared by 4 bases and J by 0 bases, with 11 bases of the junction left unmatched. The CDR3 is 17 amino acids. The CDR3 region is CASSSDRESPLNTEAFF. In DNA form, the CDR3 reads TGTGCCAGCAGTTCCGACAGGGAATCCCCCTTGAACACTGAAGCTTTCTTT.

This clonotype was counted only a few times. The genes are TRBV20-1 and TRBJ2-3, with TRBD1 matching over 8 bases. V was clipped by 4 bases and J by 8 bases; unmatched bases: 14. The CDR3 runs to 15 residues. CDR1 is DFQATT, CDR2 SNEGSKA, per germline (reference sequence). CDR3 nucleotide sequence: TGCAGTGCTAATCCCCCGGGACAGGCCCACGGTACGCAGTATTTT. Protein: CSANPPGQAHGTQYF.

This sequence joins TRBV16 and TRBJ2-1, with a weak D call TRBD2 (6 bases). The CDR3 length is 14 residues. CDR1 is KGHSY, CDR2 FQNENV, per germline. Trimming stripped 1 base from V and 7 bases from J, with 11 bases between. CDR3 loop: CASSQFGGVNEQFF. In DNA, the CDR3 is TGTGCCAGCAGCCAATTCGGGGGAGTGAATGAGCAGTTCTTC.

The rearrangement uses TRBV30 and TRBJ2-3; 7 positions agree with TRBD2. The germline CDR1 and CDR2 sequences are GTSNPN and SVGIG (reference sequence). V lost 5 bases and J lost 5; bases outside the gene matches: 10. CDR3 length: 14 residues. The CDR3 bases are TGTGCCTGGGGGGGGGTCAATAGTGTAGATACGCAGTATTTT. This gives the protein CAWGGVNSVDTQYF.

The chain combines TRBV6-5 with TRBJ2-2; D may be TRBD1 (6 bases). Germline lookup yields CDR1 MNHEY and CDR2 SVGAGI. Between the trimmed V and J ends, which lost 1 base and 6 bases, there was a span of 12 bases. The CDR3 covers 15 residues. The DNA for the CDR3 is TGTGCCAGCAGTTACTTACTTACAGGGTCCGGGGAGCTGTTTTTT. Its protein product is CASSYLLTGSGELFF.

This clonotype was seen repeatedly, ten times or more. The chain is built from TRBV7-2 and TRBJ2-2; D tentatively fits TRBD1 or TRBD2 (5 bases each). V was pared by 5 bases and J by 7 bases, with 14 bases between. The CDR3 is made up of 14 amino acids. CDR1 is SGHTA, CDR2 FQGNSA, per germline. The DNA for the CDR3 is TGTGCCAGCAGCCCGGGACCGAAGGGCGGGGAGCTGTTTTTT. This encodes CASSPGPKGGELFF.

The gene calls are TRBV7-8 and TRBJ1-1, with TRBD1 matching over 8 bases. CDR1 and CDR2 from the germline V gene are SGHVS and FQNEAQ. V shed 5 bases and J 1 base; nucleotides not matched to a gene: 9. The CDR3 is 16 residues long. The CDR3 DNA reads TGTGCCAGCAGCCGCCAGGGGGCGATTCAGAACACTGAAGCTTTCTTT. Its translation: CASSRQGAIQNTEAFF.

In its sample, this clonotype was seen a few times. The chain employs TRBV30 and TRBJ2-5; TRBD1 agrees at 11 bases. The V gene's germline CDR1 is GTSNPN and CDR2 SVGIG (reference sequence). CDR3 length equals 15 residues. J gave up 4 bases and V 2 bases, and 6 bases lay outside the gene matches. CDR3: CAWSIRTGGRETQYF. CDR3 nucleotide sequence: TGTGCCTGGAGTATCCGGACAGGGGGCCGAGAGACCCAGTACTTC.

V is TRBV5-6 and J is TRBJ2-3; TRBD2 is a possible D gene (5 bases). The CDR3 consists of 18 residues. CDR1 and CDR2 (germline): SGHDT, YYEEEE. V lost 0 bases to trimming and J lost 3 bases, with 20 bases between them. The CDR3, as DNA: TGTGCCAGCAGCTTGGGAGGTGTTGCCCTTGGAGGAACAGATACGCAGTATTTT. Protein product: CASSLGGVALGGTDTQYF.

CDR3 DNA: TGTGCCAGCAGTTACCGCCCCCGACAGGACTACGAGCAGTACTTC. Residues: CASSYRPRQDYEQYF. The gene calls are TRBV6-9 and TRBJ2-7; TRBD1 might be the D (6 bases). The germline V gene encodes CDR1 MNHGY and CDR2 SVAAGI. Trimming pared 3 bases from V and 3 bases from J, leaving 15 bases between. The CDR3 is 15 amino acids.

This clonotype has a count of ten or more. CDR3 protein: CATKTAGPNTDTQYF. CDR3 nucleotide sequence: TGTGCCACCAAGACGGCGGGACCTAACACAGATACGCAGTATTTT. This chain uses TRBV28 with TRBJ2-3; maybe TRBD2 (6 bases). There are 15 residues in the CDR3. In germline, CDR1 is MDHEN, CDR2 SYDVKM. Deletions cut 10 bases from V and 2 bases from J, with 19 bases between.

This clonotype has a single count. This chain joins TRBV5-6 and TRBJ2-7; the D call may be TRBD1 or TRBD2 (6 bases each). Germline V gene data show CDR1 as SGHDT and CDR2 as YYEEEE. Trimming removed 4 bases at V and 2 bases at J, with 16 bases between. CDR3 length: 15 amino acids. CDR3 residues: CASSLPGAGPYEQYF. For the CDR3, the DNA is TGTGCCAGCAGCCTCCCGGGGGCGGGCCCCTACGAGCAGTACTTC.

This clonotype was found many times. J is TRBJ2-5 and V is TRBV6-4; 12 bases fit TRBD2. Per germline, CDR1 MRHNA and CDR2 SNTAGT. The V gene end was trimmed by 8 bases and the J gene end by 4 bases; junction bases not matched to a gene: 8. The CDR3 totals 15 residues. The CDR3 loop is CASSRLAGEGETQYF. The CDR3 DNA reads TGTGCCAGCTCCCGACTAGCGGGAGAAGGAGAGACCCAGTACTTC.

The chain links TRBV4-3 to TRBJ2-3, with 10 bases aligning to TRBD2. The CDR3 sequence is 17 residues long. In germline, CDR1 is LGHNA, CDR2 YSLEER. V lost 0 bases to trimming and J lost 2 bases; unmatched junction nucleotides: 5. DNA of the CDR3: TGCGCCAGCAGCCAAGAACTAGCGGGATTAAACACAGATACGCAGTATTTT. Translation: CASSQELAGLNTDTQYF.

This chain links TRBV7-3 with TRBJ2-7, with D tentatively TRBD2 (6 bases). Trimming cost V 1 base and J 2 bases, with 15 bases left between them. The length of the CDR3 is 16 residues. The germline gives CDR1 SGHTA, CDR2 FQGTGA. Here the CDR3 reads CASSLKDGSPAYEQYF. The CDR3 DNA follows: TGTGCCAGCAGCTTAAAGGACGGGAGTCCCGCCTACGAGCAGTACTTC.